This TCR beta chain was sequenced during a study of shared clonotypes between healthy human individuals. On this clone itself: Its antigen is undetermined.

Method: immunoSEQ multiplex PCR; TCRdb's copy keeps in-frame clones and lacks some. This repertoire shows 2 million to 2.5 million clones, under 95% found once; its top ten account for over 1.5%. Naive CD8 cells, CD45RO-negative and positively selected for CCR7, excluded terminally differentiated effector memory CD45RA+ cells. This CDR3 is 13 amino acids long. Between the trimmed V and J ends, which lost 0 bases and 6 bases, there was a span of 7 bases. Germline CDR1 is MNHEY and CDR2 is SVGAGI. The study's findings and limits: Generally, naive subsets (rather than memory subsets) showed larger estimated richness.

Sequencing was carried out using naive CD8+ T cells from PBMCs. The chain has TRBV6-5 and TRBJ2-3; D remains unclear. This TCR derives from a man in his late teens or twenties in good health. Some clones in this sample may be carry-over from other donors' samples. CDR3 loop: CASSYSYPDTQYF. CDR3 nucleotide sequence: TGTGCCAGCAGTTACTCGTATCCGGATACGCAGTATTTT.